This T cell receptor (beta chain) was sequenced in a study of low-dose radiotherapy and immunotherapy resistance in tumors. As for the study in general: The study administered intravenous cyclophosphamide at 200 mg/m2 every two weeks, one day ahead of radiation and immunotherapy. Every day for four cycles from cycle 1 day 1, patients took 300 mg of oral aspirin.

This clonotype has a handful of counts. Priming of first-strand cDNA relied on TRAV- and TRBV-specific primers (covering alpha and beta chains). TCRs underwent about 22 PCR cycles of amplification with a constant-region primer and V-primer adapter. With in vitro transcription, the isolated mRNA was amplified. TCRdb recomputed calls from the reads with MiXCR, one row per CDR3 protein. Here the sample spans approximately 89,000 distinct CDR3 sequences, 18% being singletons. Time point of the sample: before trial treatment. Donors received nivolumab, ipilimumab, aspirin, low-dose cyclophosphamide and low-dose radiotherapy. The CDR3 length is 14 residues. Germline trimming cut 3 bases from V and 8 bases from J; bases unmatched to any gene: 8. Germline CDR1 DFQATT, CDR2 SNEGSKA (reference sequence).

The sample consisted of PBMCs, taken before treatment. This TCR derives from a male donor with prostate cancer. V is TRBV20-1 and J is TRBJ2-1; 9 nucleotides line up with TRBD1. CDR3 nucleotides: TGCAGTGCTAGTCCGTCGGGACAGGGATATGAGCAGTTCTTC. Protein sequence: CSASPSGQGYEQFF.